The 14 T cell receptor beta chains reported below all come from one sample, sequenced in a study of blood T cell repertoires in COVID-19 (TCRdb year 2020). Library prep was done by the immunoSEQ multiplex PCR assay. Not all clones reach the TCRdb copy of this immuneACCESS table, which keeps in-frame sequences only. Checked studies attribute under half of the gap to unresolved V genes and leave the rest unexplained. The sample table shows roughly 200,000 clones, and approximately 80% are seen once. The top ten constitute 10% to 15% of the sample. Material: PBMCs or T cells enriched from blood (not recorded which). Source of these receptors: a man aged 35 to 55 who had recovered from COVID-19.

The chain employs TRBV3-1 (or the pseudogene TRBV3-2) and TRBJ1-4; 9 nucleotides match TRBD1. The CDR3 runs to 17 residues. J gave up 0 bases and V 2 bases, and 4 bases lay outside the gene matches. Germline CDR1 LGHDT, CDR2 YNNKEL (reference sequence). DNA of the CDR3: TGTGCCAGCAGCCAATCACAGGGGGCTTCAACTAATGAAAAACTGTTTTTT. Protein product: CASSQSQGASTNEKLFF.

CDR3 residues: CASSDGGAGTGELFF. CDR3 nucleotide sequence: TGTGCCAGCAGTGATGGAGGGGCGGGCACCGGGGAGCTGTTTTTT. The chain is built from TRBV25-1 and TRBJ2-2, with a possible D match to TRBD2 (6 bases). The CDR3 runs to 15 residues. V was clipped by 3 bases and J by 4 bases, with 12 bases between them. CDR1 MGHDK and CDR2 SYGVNS come from the germline V gene.

This clone has just a few counts. The rearrangement uses TRBV28 and TRBJ1-1; no firm D call. V was clipped by 6 bases and J by 4 bases, with 9 bases between them. The CDR3 consists of 12 residues. The germline V gene has CDR1 MDHEN and CDR2 SYDVKM. CDR3 coding DNA: TGTGCCAGCAGAACGGCGGGCACTGAAGCTTTCTTT. It translates to CASRTAGTEAFF.

The genes are TRBV7-9 and TRBJ1-1; D unclear. V was cut by 5 bases and J by 0 bases, with 19 bases left in between. Germline CDR1 SEHNR, CDR2 FQNEAQ (reference sequence). The CDR3 has 17 amino acids. The CDR3 sequence is CASSLPVVRELNTEAFF. The CDR3, as DNA: TGTGCCAGCAGCCTCCCCGTGGTGAGGGAACTGAACACTGAAGCTTTCTTT. Together with reference TRBV7-9 and TRBJ1-1, the CDR3 gives the full variable domain: DTGVSQNPRHKITKRGQNVTFRCDPISEHNRLYWYRQTLGQGPEFLTYFQNEAQLEKSRLLSDRFSAERPKGSFSTLEIQRTEQGDSAMYLCASSLPVVRELNTEAFFGQGTRLTVV.

This sequence joins TRBV6-5 and TRBJ1-5; 10 bases match TRBD1. The V gene's germline CDR1 is MNHEY and CDR2 SVGAGI. The trim removed 3 bases at V and 3 bases at J, leaving 2 bases unmatched. The CDR3 is made up of 15 amino acids. The CDR3 loop reads CASSYGTGDNQPQHF. In nucleotides, the CDR3 is TGTGCCAGCAGTTATGGGACAGGGGACAATCAGCCCCAGCATTTT.

The rearrangement joins TRBV3-1 (or the pseudogene TRBV3-2) to TRBJ2-5, with D possibly being TRBD1 (5 bases). Deletions cut 1 base from V and 2 bases from J, with 8 bases between. CDR3 length: 14 amino acids. CDR1 and CDR2 (germline): LGHDT, YNNKEL (reference sequence). The CDR3 protein is CASSQVGQQETQYF. CDR3 in DNA: TGTGCCAGCAGCCAAGTCGGACAACAAGAGACCCAGTACTTC.

About this clone itself: The sample has other DNA sequences that encode this CDR3 too. The CDR3 loop is CASSRGGSNQPQHF. CDR3 DNA sequence: TGTGCCAGCAGCCGCGGGGGGAGCAATCAGCCCCAGCATTTT. J is TRBJ1-5 and V is TRBV28; tentative D call: TRBD1 (5 bases). Germline-derived CDR1 and CDR2 are MDHEN and SYDVKM. This CDR3 region has 14 residues. The V end was cut by 6 bases, the J end by 1 base, with 10 bases between.

V usage is TRBV5-6 and J usage is TRBJ2-5; 12 positions match TRBD2. The CDR3 has 14 amino acids. Losses at the gene ends were 4 bases for V and 4 bases for J; bases not matched to a gene: 2. CDR1 and CDR2 from the germline V gene are SGHDT and YYEEEE. The CDR3 spells CASSRTSGTETQYF. CDR3 nucleotides: TGTGCCAGCAGCCGGACTAGCGGGACAGAGACCCAGTACTTC. Filled out from reference TRBV5-6 and TRBJ2-5, the complete variable domain reads DAGVTQSPTHLIKTRGQQVTLRCSPKSGHDTVSWYQQALGQGPQFIFQYYEEEERQRGNFPDRFSGHQFPNYSSELNVNALLLGDSALYLCASSRTSGTETQYFGPGTRLLVL.

This chain connects TRBV18 to TRBJ1-5; D not resolved. The CDR3 consists of 15 residues. Trimming cost V 3 bases and J 0 bases, with 9 bases left between them. Germline values: CDR1 KGHSH, CDR2 LQKENI. The CDR3 nucleotides are TGTGCCAGCTCACCGTCGCGATATAGCAATCAGCCCCAGCATTTT. Its protein is CASSPSRYSNQPQHF.

V usage is TRBV25-1 and J usage is TRBJ2-3; maybe TRBD2 (5 bases). The CDR3 sequence is 14 residues long. CDR1 MGHDK and CDR2 SYGVNS come from the germline V gene. The V end lost 6 bases, the J end lost 4 bases, and 14 bases lay between the germline ends. The CDR3 DNA sequence: TGTGCCAGCAGCGAACGACATAGCGCAGATACGCAGTATTTT. It is translated as CASSERHSADTQYF.

This rearrangement joins TRBV3-1 (or the pseudogene TRBV3-2) to TRBJ2-2; 8 bases are shared with TRBD2. This CDR3 is 14 amino acids long. V shed 3 bases, J shed 5 bases, and the junction held 2 bases outside the gene matches. Germline V gene sequence: CDR1 LGHDT, CDR2 YNNKEL (reference sequence). Written as DNA, the CDR3 is TGTGCCAGCAGCCAGAGCGGGAGTACCGGGGAGCTGTTTTTT. Encoded protein: CASSQSGSTGELFF.

The chain uses TRBV2 and TRBJ1-1; perhaps TRBD1 as D (5 bases). Trimming left V 2 bases short and J 10 bases short, with 17 bases between. This CDR3 is 14 amino acids long. CDR1 is SNHLY and CDR2 is FYNNEI in the germline V gene. The CDR3 sequence: CASSEMAGSLAAFF. For the CDR3, the DNA is TGTGCCAGCAGTGAAATGGCAGGGTCGCTCGCAGCTTTCTTT. The entire variable domain, with the rest obtained from reference TRBV2 and TRBJ1-1, is as follows: EPEVTQTPSHQVTQMGQEVILRCVPISNHLYFYWYRQILGQKVEFLVSFYNNEISEKSEIFDDQFSVERPDGSNFTLKIRSTKLEDSAMYFCASSEMAGSLAAFFGQGTRLTVV.

The chain carries TRBV7-3 and TRBJ2-2, with 9 bases aligning to TRBD1. The CDR3 sequence is 16 residues long. The germline CDR1 and CDR2 sequences are SGHTA and FQGTGA. V dropped 2 bases and J dropped 1; count of bases not matched to a gene: 2. CDR3 in DNA: TGTGCCAGCAGCTTAGGGGGACAGGGGAACACCGGGGAGCTGTTTTTT. It encodes CASSLGGQGNTGELFF.

The genes are TRBV19 and TRBJ1-5; 7 nucleotides align to TRBD1. V lost 6 bases and J lost 4; bases outside the gene matches: 6. Germline V lookup: CDR1 LNHDA, CDR2 SQIVND (reference sequence). This CDR3 is built from 14 residues. For the CDR3, the DNA is TGTGCCAGTAGCTACAGGGGAAGTAATCAGCCCCAGCATTTT. Translation: CASSYRGSNQPQHF.